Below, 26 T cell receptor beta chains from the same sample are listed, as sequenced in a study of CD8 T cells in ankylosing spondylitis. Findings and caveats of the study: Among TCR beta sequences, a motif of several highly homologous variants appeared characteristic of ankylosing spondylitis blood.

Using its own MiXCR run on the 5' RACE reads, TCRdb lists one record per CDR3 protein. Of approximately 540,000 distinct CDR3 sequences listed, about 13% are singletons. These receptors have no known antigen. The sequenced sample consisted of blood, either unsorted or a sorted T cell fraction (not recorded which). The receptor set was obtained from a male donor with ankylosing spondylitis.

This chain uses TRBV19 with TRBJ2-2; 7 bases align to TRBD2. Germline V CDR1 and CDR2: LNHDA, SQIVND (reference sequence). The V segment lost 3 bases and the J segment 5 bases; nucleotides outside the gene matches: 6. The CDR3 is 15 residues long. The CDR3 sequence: CASSIRREITGELFF. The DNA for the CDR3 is TGTGCCAGTAGTATCCGGCGGGAGATAACCGGGGAGCTGTTTTTT. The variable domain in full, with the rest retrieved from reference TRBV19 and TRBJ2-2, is DGGITQSPKYLFRKEGQNVTLSCEQNLNHDAMYWYRQDPGQGLRLIYYSQIVNDFQKGDIAEGYSVSREKKESFPLTVTSAQKNPTAFYLCASSIRREITGELFFGEGSRLTVL.

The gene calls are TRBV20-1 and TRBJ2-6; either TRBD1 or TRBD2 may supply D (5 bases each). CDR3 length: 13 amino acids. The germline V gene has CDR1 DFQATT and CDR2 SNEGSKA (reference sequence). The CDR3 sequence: CGGASSGANVLTF. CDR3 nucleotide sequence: TGCGGGGGAGCTTCTTCTGGGGCCAACGTCCTGACTTTC.

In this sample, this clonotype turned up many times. CDR3 coding DNA: TGTGCTAGTGTGGGTAGGCGGAATGAGCAGTTCTTC. Protein product: CASVGRRNEQFF. This chain joins TRBV12-5 and TRBJ2-1; no firm D call. V dropped 7 bases and J dropped 7 bases, with 11 bases sitting between them. The CDR3 spans 12 residues. Germline V gene data show CDR1 as LGHNT and CDR2 as FRNRAP.

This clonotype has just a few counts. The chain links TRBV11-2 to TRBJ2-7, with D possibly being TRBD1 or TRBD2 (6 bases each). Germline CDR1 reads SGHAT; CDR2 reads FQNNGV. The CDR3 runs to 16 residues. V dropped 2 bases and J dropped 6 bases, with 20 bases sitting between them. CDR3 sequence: CASSLWRQAGFSEQYF. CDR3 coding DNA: TGTGCCAGCAGCTTATGGCGACAGGCGGGGTTCTCCGAGCAGTACTTC.

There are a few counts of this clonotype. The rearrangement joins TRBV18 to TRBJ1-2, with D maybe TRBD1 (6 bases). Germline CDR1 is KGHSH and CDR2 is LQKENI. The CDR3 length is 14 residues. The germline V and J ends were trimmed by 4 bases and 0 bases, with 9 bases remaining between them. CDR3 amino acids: CASSLGGTNYGYTF. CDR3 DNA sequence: TGTGCCAGCTCACTCGGGGGCACTAACTATGGCTACACCTTC.

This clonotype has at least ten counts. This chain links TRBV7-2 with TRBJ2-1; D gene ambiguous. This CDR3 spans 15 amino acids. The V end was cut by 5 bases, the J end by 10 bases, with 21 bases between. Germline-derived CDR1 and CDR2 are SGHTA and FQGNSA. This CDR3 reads CASSPVVAAGWEQFF. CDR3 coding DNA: TGTGCCAGCAGCCCAGTCGTAGCTGCCGGTTGGGAGCAGTTCTTC.

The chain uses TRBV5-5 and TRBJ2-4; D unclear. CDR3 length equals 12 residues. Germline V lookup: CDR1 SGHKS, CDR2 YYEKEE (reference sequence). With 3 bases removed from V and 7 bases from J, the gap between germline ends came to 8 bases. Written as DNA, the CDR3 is TGTGCCAGCAGCTCCGAAGGGAACATTCAGTACTTC. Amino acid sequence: CASSSEGNIQYF.

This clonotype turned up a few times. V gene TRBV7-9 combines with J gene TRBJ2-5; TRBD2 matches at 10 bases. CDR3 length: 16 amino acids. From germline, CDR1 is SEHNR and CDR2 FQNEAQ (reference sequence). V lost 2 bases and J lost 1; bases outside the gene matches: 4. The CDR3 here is CASSLSGRAIQETQYF. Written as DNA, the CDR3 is TGTGCCAGCAGCTTAAGCGGGAGGGCAATCCAAGAGACCCAGTACTTC.

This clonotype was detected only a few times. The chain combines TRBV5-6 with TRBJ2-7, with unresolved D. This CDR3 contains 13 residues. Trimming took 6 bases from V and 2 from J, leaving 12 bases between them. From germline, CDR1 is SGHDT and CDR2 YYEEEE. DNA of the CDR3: TGTGCCAGCAACCCCAGAAACACCTACGAGCAGTACGTC. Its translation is CASNPRNTYEQYV.

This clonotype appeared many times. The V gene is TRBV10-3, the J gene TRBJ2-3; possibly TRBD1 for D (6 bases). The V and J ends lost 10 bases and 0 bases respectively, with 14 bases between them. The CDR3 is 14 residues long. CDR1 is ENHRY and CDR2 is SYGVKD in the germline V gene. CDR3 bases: TGTGCCACGAGGGAGACAGGCAGCACAGATACGCAGTATTTT. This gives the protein CATRETGSTDTQYF.

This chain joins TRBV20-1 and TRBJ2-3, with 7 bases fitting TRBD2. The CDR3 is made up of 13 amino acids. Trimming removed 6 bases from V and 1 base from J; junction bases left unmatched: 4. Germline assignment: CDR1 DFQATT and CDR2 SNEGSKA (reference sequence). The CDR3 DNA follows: TGCAGTGCGCGGGACTACCGCACAGATACGCAGTATTTT. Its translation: CSARDYRTDTQYF.

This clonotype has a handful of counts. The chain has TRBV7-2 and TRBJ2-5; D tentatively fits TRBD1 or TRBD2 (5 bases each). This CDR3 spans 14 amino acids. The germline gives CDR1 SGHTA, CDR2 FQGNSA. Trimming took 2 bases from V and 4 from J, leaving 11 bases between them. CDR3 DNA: TGTGCCAGCAGCTTACAACGGGACCGAGAGACCCAGTACTTC. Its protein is CASSLQRDRETQYF.

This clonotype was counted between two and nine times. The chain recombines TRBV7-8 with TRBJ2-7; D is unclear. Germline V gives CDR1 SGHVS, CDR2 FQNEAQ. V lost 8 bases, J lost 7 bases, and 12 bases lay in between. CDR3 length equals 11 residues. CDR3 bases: TGTGCCAGCGGGAAGGATGTGGAGCAGTACTTC. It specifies CASGKDVEQYF.

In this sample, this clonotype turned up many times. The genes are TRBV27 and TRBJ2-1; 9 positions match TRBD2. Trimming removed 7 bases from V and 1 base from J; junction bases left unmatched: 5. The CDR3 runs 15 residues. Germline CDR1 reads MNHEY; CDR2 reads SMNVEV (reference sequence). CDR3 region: CASNRAGGSYNEQFF. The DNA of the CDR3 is TGTGCCAGCAACCGAGCGGGAGGTTCCTACAATGAGCAGTTCTTC.

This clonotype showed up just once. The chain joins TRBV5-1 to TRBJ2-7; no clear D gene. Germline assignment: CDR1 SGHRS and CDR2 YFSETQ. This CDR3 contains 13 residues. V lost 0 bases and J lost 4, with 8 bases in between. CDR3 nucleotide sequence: TGCGCCAGCAGCTTGGCCGTCAGGTACGAGCAGTACTTC. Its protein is CASSLAVRYEQYF. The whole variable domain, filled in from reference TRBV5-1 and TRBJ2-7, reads KAGVTQTPRYLIKTRGQQVTLSCSPISGHRSVSWYQQTPGQGLQFLFEYFSETQRNKGNFPGRFSGRQFSNSRSEMNVSTLELGDSALYLCASSLAVRYEQYFGPGTRLTVT.

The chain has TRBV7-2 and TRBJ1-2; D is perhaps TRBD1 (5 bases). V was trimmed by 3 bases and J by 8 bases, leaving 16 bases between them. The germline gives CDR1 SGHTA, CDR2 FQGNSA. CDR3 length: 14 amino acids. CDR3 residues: CASSFGGAPRGYTF. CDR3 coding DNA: TGTGCCAGCAGCTTTGGAGGGGCCCCCAGGGGCTACACCTTC.

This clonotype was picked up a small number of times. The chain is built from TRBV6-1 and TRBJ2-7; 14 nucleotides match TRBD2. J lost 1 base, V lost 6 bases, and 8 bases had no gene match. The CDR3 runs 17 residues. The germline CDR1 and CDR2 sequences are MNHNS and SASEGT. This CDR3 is CASSRGTSGRYSYEQYF. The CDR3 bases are TGTGCCAGCAGCCGAGGGACTAGCGGGAGATATTCCTACGAGCAGTACTTC.

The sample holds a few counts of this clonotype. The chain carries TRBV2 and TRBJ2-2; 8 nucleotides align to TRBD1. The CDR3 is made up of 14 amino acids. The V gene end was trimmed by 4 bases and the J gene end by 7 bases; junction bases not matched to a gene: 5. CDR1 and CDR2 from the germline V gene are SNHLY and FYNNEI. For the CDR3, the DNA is TGTGCCAGCAGTGGGGCGACAGGGGTCGGGGAGCTGTTTTTT. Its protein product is CASSGATGVGELFF.

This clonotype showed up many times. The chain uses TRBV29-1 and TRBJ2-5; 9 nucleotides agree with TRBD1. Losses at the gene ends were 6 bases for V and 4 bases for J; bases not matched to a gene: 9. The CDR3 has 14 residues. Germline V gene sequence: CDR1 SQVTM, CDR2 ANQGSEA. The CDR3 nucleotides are TGCAGCGTCTCCGGGACAGGGTATGGAGAGACCCAGTACTTC. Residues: CSVSGTGYGETQYF.

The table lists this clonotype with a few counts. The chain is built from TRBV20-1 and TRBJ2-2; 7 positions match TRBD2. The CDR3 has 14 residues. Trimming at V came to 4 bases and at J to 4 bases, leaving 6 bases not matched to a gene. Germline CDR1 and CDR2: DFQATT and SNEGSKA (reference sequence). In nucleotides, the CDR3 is TGCAGTGCTACCAGAGCGGGAAGCACCGGGGAGCTGTTTTTT. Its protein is CSATRAGSTGELFF.

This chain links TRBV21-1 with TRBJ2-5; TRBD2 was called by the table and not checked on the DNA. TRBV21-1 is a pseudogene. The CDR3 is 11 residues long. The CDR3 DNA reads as TGCCTACGGCCGGGAGGGGAGACCCAGTACTTC. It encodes CLRPGGETQYF.

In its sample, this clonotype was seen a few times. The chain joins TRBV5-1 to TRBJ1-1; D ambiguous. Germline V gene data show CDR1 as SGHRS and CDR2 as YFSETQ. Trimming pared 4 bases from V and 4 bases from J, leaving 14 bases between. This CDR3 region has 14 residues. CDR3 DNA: TGCGCCAGCAGCCGTCCGGAGTCCAGCACTGAAGCTTTCTTT. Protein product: CASSRPESSTEAFF. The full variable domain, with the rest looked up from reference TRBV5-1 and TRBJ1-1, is KAGVTQTPRYLIKTRGQQVTLSCSPISGHRSVSWYQQTPGQGLQFLFEYFSETQRNKGNFPGRFSGRQFSNSRSEMNVSTLELGDSALYLCASSRPESSTEAFFGQGTRLTVV.

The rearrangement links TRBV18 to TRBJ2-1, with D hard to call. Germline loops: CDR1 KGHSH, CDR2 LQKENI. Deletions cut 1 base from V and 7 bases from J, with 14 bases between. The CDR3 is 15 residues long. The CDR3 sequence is CASSPLTIQGNEQFF. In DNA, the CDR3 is TGTGCCAGCTCACCACTTACAATCCAAGGGAATGAGCAGTTCTTC.

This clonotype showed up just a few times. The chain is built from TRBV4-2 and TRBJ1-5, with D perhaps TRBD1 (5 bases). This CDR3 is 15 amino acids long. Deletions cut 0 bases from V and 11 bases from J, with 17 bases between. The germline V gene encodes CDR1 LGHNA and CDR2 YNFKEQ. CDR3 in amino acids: CASSQDYRGVGAQHF. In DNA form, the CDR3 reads TGTGCCAGCAGCCAAGATTACCGGGGCGTGGGAGCCCAGCATTTT.

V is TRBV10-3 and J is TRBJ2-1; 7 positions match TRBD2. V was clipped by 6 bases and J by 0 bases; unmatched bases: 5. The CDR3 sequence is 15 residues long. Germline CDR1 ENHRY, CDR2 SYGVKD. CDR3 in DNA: TGTGCCATCAGGGCTTGGGAGGGCTCCTACAATGAGCAGTTCTTC. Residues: CAIRAWEGSYNEQFF.

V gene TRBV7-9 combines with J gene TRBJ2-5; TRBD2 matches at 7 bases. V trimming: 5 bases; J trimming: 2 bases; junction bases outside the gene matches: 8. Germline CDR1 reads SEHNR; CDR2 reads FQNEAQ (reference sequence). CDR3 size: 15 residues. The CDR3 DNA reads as TGTGCCAGCAGCCTAACGGGGGGTAGGCAAGAGACCCAGTACTTC. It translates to CASSLTGGRQETQYF.